The T cell receptor beta chain described here comes from a study of response to subunit inactivated influenza vaccine (dated by TCRdb to the late 2010s). General notes on the study: Deep quantitative T cell receptor repertoire profiling was used in the study to track responses to a trivalent subunit inactivated influenza vaccine. General conclusions and limits of the study: The authors proposed that each seasonal influenza vaccination may bring in only a limited number of new T cells.

The germline V gene (reference sequence) yields LGHDT for CDR1 and YNNKEL for CDR2. From its cysteine to its phenylalanine, the CDR3 spans 16 amino acids. This entry keeps only the CDR3 DNA: 48 bases, framed from base 1. V ends up 3 bases short and J 0 bases short, with an unmatched junction base count of 3. About this clonotype: The antigen this receptor binds is unknown. Base qualities are not recorded, but no much larger clone differs from it by a single base.

Preparation of the library involved RT-PCR. Sequencing relied on an Illumina HiSeq 2500. Using fastp trimming at Q25 and MiXCR clonotype assembly, TCRdb reanalyzed the public sequencing data and kept in-frame beta chains. Entries are consolidated by CDR3 protein sequence, retaining the most common genes and DNA. Here the sample has about 240,000 distinct CDR3 sequences; 9.5% to 15% occur a single time. The ten top clones hold 7.5% to 10% of the sample. The specimen was non-naive T cells sorted from PBMCs, collected 14 days before vaccination. Per the publication, the cell subset or site label means: memory T cell fraction. The chain uses TRBV3-1 and TRBJ2-1, with 9 central nucleotides matching TRBD2. The clonotype comes from a man between 50 and 59 years old who received an inactivated influenza vaccine. Donor details come from another sample of the same person, matched by shared clones. For the CDR3, the sequence is CASSHDSGGSYNEQFF. The sequence in DNA is TGTGCCAGCAGCCATGATAGCGGGGGCTCCTACAATGAGCAGTTCTTC.